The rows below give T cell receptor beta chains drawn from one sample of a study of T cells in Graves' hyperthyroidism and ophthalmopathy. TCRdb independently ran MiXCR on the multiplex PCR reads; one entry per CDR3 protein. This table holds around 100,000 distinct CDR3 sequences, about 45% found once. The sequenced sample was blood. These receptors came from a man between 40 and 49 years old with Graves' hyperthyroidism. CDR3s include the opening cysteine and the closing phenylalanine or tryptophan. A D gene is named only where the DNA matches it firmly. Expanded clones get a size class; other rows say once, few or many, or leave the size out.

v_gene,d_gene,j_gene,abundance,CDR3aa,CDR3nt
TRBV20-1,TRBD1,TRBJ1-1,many,CSASRDRQAFF,TGCAGTGCCAGCAGGGACAGGCAGGCTTTCTTT
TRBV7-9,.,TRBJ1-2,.,CASSQTGTSANYGYTF,TGTGCCAGCAGCCAGACCGGGACTTCTGCCAACTATGGCTACACCTTC
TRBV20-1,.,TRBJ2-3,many,CSATVRVQDTQYF,TGCAGTGCTACGGTGAGGGTACAAGATACGCAGTATTTT
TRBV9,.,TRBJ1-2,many,CASSVSQANYGYTF,TGTGCCAGCAGCGTATCCCAAGCTAACTATGGCTACACCTTC
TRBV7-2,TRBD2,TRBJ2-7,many,CASSLKSGIYEQYF,TGTGCCAGCAGCTTAAAGAGCGGGATCTACGAGCAGTACTTC
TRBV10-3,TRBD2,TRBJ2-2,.,CASSELAGAIETGELFF,TGTGCCAGCAGTGAGTTAGCGGGAGCGATCGAAACCGGGGAGCTGTTTTTT
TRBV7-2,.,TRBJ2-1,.,CASSIRDGYEQFF,TGTGCTAGCAGCATTAGGGACGGCTACGAGCAGTTCTTC
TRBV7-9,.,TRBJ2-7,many,CASSLWGTYEQYF,TGTGCCAGCAGCTTATGGGGAACCTACGAGCAGTACTTC
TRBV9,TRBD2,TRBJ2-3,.,CASSVLGGGCTDTQYF,TGTGCCAGCAGCGTCTTGGGCGGGGGATGCACAGATACGCAGTATTTT
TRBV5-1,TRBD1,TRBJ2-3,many,CASSRTGTDTQYF,TGCGCCAGCAGCAGGACAGGGACAGATACGCAGTATTTT
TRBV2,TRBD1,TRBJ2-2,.,CASRRQGANTGELFF,TGTGCCAGCAGGCGGCAGGGGGCGAACACCGGGGAGCTGTTTTTT
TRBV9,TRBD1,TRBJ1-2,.,CASSPRDRGYGYTF,TGTGCCAGCAGCCCCAGGGACAGGGGCTATGGCTACACCTTC
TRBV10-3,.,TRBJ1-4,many,CAIAGGVNEKLFF,TGTGCCATCGCCGGAGGGGTTAATGAAAAACTGTTTTTT
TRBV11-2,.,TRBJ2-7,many,CASSLRTPSSFSYEQYF,TGTGCCAGCAGCTTAAGGACTCCGTCCAGCTTTTCCTACGAGCAGTACTTC
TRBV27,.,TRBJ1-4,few,CASGWGDNEKLFF,TGTGCCAGCGGATGGGGGGATAATGAAAAACTGTTTTTT
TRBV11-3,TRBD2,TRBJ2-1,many,CASSSGLAGGNEQFF,TGTGCCAGCAGCTCGGGACTAGCGGGAGGGAATGAGCAGTTCTTC
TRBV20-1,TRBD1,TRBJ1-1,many,CSAETGGLNTEAFF,TGCAGTGCAGAAACAGGGGGCCTGAACACTGAAGCTTTCTTT
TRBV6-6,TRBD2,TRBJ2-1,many,CASSYNSGRVSEQFF,TGTGCCAGCAGTTACAATTCAGGGAGGGTTAGTGAGCAGTTCTTC
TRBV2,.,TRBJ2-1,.,CASRPGNKGQFF,TGTGCCAGCAGACCAGGGAACAAGGGGCAGTTCTTC
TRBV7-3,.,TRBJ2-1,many,CASSVDVGGSKYNEQFF,TGTGCCAGCAGCGTAGATGTTGGAGGGAGTAAATACAATGAGCAGTTCTTC
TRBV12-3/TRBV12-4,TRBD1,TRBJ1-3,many,CASTLTGGIGNTIYF,TGTGCCAGCACTCTCACAGGGGGCATTGGAAACACCATATATTTT
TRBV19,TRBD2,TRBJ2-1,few,CAWSVLQRGGLHSYNEQFF,TGTGCCTGGAGTGTACTACAGCGGGGGGGGCTTCACTCCTACAATGAGCAGTTCTTC
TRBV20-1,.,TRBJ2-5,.,CSARAGPNGEHQETQYF,TGCAGTGCTAGGGCAGGACCTAACGGGGAGCACCAAGAGACCCAGTACTTC
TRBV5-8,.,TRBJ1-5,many,CASSLAGGAGQPQHF,TGTGCCAGCAGCTTGGCCGGGGGGGCTGGCCAGCCCCAGCATTTT
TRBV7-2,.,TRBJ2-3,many,CASQTTRTDTQYF,TGTGCCAGCCAGACGACTCGCACAGATACGCAGTATTTT
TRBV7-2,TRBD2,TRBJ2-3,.,CASSFGSSGSTDTQYF,TGTGCCAGCAGCTTCGGCTCTAGCGGGAGCACAGATACGCAGTATTTT
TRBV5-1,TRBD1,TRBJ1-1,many,CASSFRTGEAEAFF,TGCGCCAGCAGCTTCAGGACAGGGGAGGCTGAAGCTTTCTTT
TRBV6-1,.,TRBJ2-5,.,CASSEFPVPGNKKETQYF,TGTGCCAGCAGTGAATTTCCGGTGCCGGGAAACAAAAAAGAGACCCAGTACTTC
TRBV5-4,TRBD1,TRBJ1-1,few,CASSRPQGGTSNTEAFF,TGTGCCAGCAGCCGCCCTCAGGGGGGCACTTCGAACACTGAAGCTTTCTTT
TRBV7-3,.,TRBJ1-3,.,CASSLIGISGNTIYF,TGTGCCAGCAGCTTAATCGGGATCTCTGGAAACACCATATATTTT
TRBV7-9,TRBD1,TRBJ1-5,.,CVSSSYQGQGGNQPQHF,TGCGTCAGCAGCTCCTACCAAGGACAGGGGGGCAATCAGCCCCAGCATTTT
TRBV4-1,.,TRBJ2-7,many,CASSYRTGIEYEQYF,TGCGCCAGCAGCTACCGAACAGGGATAGAGTACGAGCAGTACTTC
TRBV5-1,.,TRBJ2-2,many,CASSLPGNTGELFF,TGCGCCAGCAGCTTGCCAGGGAACACCGGGGAGCTGTTTTTT
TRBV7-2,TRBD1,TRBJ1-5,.,CASSPYRGEAYEHF,TGTGCCAGCAGCCCGTACAGGGGGGAGGCCTACGAGCATTTT
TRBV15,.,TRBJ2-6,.,CATSSAGTTGANVLTF,TGTGCCACCAGCAGCGCCGGGACAACTGGGGCCAACGTCCTGACTTTC
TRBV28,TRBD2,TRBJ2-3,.,CASSFLAGGPITDTQYF,TGTGCCAGCAGTTTCCTAGCGGGAGGACCTATCACAGATACGCAGTATTTT
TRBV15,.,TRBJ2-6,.,CATSRADGKEGANVLTF,TGTGCCACCAGCAGAGCAGACGGGAAAGAGGGGGCCAACGTCCTGACTTTC
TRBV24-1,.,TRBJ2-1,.,CATIGGRGHEHFF,TGTGCCACCATAGGAGGTAGGGGCCATGAGCATTTCTTC
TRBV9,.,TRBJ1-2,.,CASSVGDGCGHTF,TGTGCCAGCAGCGTAGGGGACGGCTGTGGCCACACCTTC
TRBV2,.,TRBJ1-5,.,CASEGLEGVGDQPQHF,TGTGCCAGCGAGGGACTAGAGGGGGTCGGGGATCAGCCCCAGCATTTT
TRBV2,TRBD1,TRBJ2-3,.,CASSGTDNTDTQYF,TGTGCCAGCTCCGGGACAGATAACACAGATACGCAGTATTTT
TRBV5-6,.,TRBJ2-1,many,CASSLATRRHNEQFF,TGTGCCAGCAGCTTGGCTACTAGGCGTCACAATGAGCAGTTCTTC
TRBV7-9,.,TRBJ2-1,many,CASSPRYASYNEQFF,TGTGCCAGCAGCCCCCGTTATGCTTCCTACAATGAGCAGTTCTTC
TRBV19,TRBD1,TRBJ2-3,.,CASSIGTGARADTQYF,TGTGCCAGTAGTATCGGGACAGGGGCCCGCGCAGATACGCAGTATTTT
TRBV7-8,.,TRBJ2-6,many,CASSQGAGANVLTF,TGTGCCAGCAGCCAAGGGGCTGGGGCCAACGTCCTGACTTTC
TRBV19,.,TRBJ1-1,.,CASSLAGANTEAFF,TGTGCCAGTAGCCTAGCGGGAGCGAACACTGAAGCTTTCTTT
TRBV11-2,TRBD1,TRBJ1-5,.,CASSFRGDRWQPSQHF,TGTGCCAGCAGCTTCCGGGGGGACAGGTGGCAACCGTCCCAGCATTTT
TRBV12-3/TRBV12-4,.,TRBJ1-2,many,CASLAREPYGYTF,TGTGCCAGCCTCGCGAGGGAGCCCTATGGCTACACCTTC
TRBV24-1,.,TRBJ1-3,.,CATLPPYRGTEAFFGQGTIYF,.
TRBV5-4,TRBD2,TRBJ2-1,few,CASSPAGVGQFF,TGTGCCAGCAGCCCGGCGGGAGTCGGGCAGTTCTTC